The 2 T cell receptor beta chains presented below share a single source sample, sequenced in a study of cytomegalovirus exposure and HLA in healthy donors. Amplification used 60 Vbeta primers and 13 Jbeta primers. Using immunoSEQ multiplex PCR, the repertoire was profiled, and TCRdb retains in-frame clones only, with some absent. In the table there are some 99,000 clones, roughly 79% of which are singletons. The sample taken for sequencing was PBMCs. These receptors came from a woman between 45 and 60 years old in good health and CMV-seropositive.

V gene TRBV9 combines with J gene TRBJ2-5; tentatively, D is TRBD1 (6 bases). Germline V gives CDR1 SGDLS, CDR2 YYNGEE. Deletions cut 3 bases from V and 5 bases from J, with 17 bases between. The CDR3 is 15 residues long. CDR3: CASSAEPDRFETQYF. The CDR3 nucleotides read TGTGCCAGCAGCGCAGAACCCGACAGGTTCGAGACCCAGTACTTC.

This chain links TRBV5-1 with TRBJ2-5; 10 bases line up with TRBD2. The end of the DNA aligns better with TRBJ2-7, so the J call may be wrong. The CDR3 covers 13 residues. Germline lookup yields CDR1 SGHRS and CDR2 YFSETQ. CDR3 nucleotide sequence: TGCGCCAGCAGTAGCGGGAGGTACTACGAGCAGTACTTC. Translated, it gives CASSSGRYYEQYF.